This entry is about one TCR beta chain. Its antigen has not been determined. The record has no base qualities; no much larger clone is one base away. The ViraFEST assay stimulated PBMC with viral peptide pools and then used TCR sequencing to identify antigen-specific CD4+ T cell clonotypes by expansion. After roughly 11 days of culture, CD4+ T cells were isolated with the EasySep CD4+ T cell isolation kit. Each participant got two doses of an mRNA SARS-CoV-2 vaccine, either BNT162b2 or mRNA-1273. None of the healthy vaccine recipients had a prior SARS-CoV-2 infection, which was confirmed by nucleocapsid antibody tests that came back negative both before and after vaccination. Roughly 2.1 million PBMC per well were cultured in IMDM with 5% human AB serum, around 10 IU/ml IL-2 and gentamicin, plus 10 ug/ml peptides. On days 3 and 7, half of the culture medium was replaced with fresh IL-2-containing medium. Each peptide stimulation condition was cultured in triplicate wells unless otherwise noted. PBMC were separated from whole blood using Ficoll-Paque Plus gradient centrifugation and were then either cryopreserved at -140C or used fresh. Overlapping peptide pools spanned the spike proteins of SARS-CoV-2 and the common cold coronaviruses HCoV-NL63, HCoV-OC43 and HCoV-229E. The QIAamp micro DNA kit was used to extract genomic DNA from the cultured CD4+ T cells.

The library was produced with the immunoSEQ multiplex PCR assay. DNA from the CD4+ T cells that had been cultured and isolated underwent TCR beta CDR3 sequencing. As for the authors' bioinformatics: Non-productive TCR sequences were discarded, and reads were trimmed to the CDR3 region, with only CDR3s of 7 or more amino acids retained. The MANAFEST web app was used to identify antigen-specific clonotypes by comparing expansion in peptide wells with expansion in reference cultures. For clones to be considered positive, expansion at FDR<0.05 versus reference and all other wells, an odds ratio above 5, and a frequency above 0.1% in two replicate wells were required. A clonotype was defined as cross-reactive if the clonotype was significantly expanded both in SARS-CoV-2 spike wells and in at least one common cold coronavirus spike condition. CDR3 similarity was assessed by Levenshtein distance with the stringdist R package, and unrooted trees were built with ape in R 3.6.1. The table was pulled from immuneACCESS by TCRdb, which kept in-frame rearrangements only. Such tables lose some clones; where checked, under half of the loss comes from unresolved V genes, and the rest has no known cause. The DNA gave D and trimming, while V, J and clone size come from that table. Within this sample are roughly 59,000 clones, with around 82% of them counted one time only. Jointly, the top ten make up about 2.1% of the sample.

Trimming leaves V shorter by 6 bases and J shorter by 6 bases, with the junction holding 7 bases beyond the gene matches. Reading from cysteine to phenylalanine, the CDR3 counts 14 amino acids. The only DNA kept is the CDR3, 42 bases in frame from the first base. Looking up the germline V gene yields CDR1 SNHLY and CDR2 FYNNEI. The data originate from a study of vaccination effects on CD4 cells after COVID-19 (dated by TCRdb to the early 2020s). With respect to the entire study: Across the study, the median time from the second dose to post-vaccine sampling was 72 days (range 14 to 241). The study compared SARS-CoV-2 spike-specific CD4+ TCR repertoires before and after mRNA vaccination in COVID-19 convalescent patients and infection-naive vaccine recipients. A total of 10 COVID-19 convalescent patients and a handful of SARS-CoV-2-naive healthy vaccine recipients were included in the full study. In the study, cultures from other donors were sequenced using the Oncomine TCR Beta short-read assay on an Illumina iSeq 100.

Overall study results and their limits: Clones induced by infection and clones induced by vaccination both contracted markedly at late timepoints after vaccination, which fits with T cell responses waning over time. In healthy vaccine recipients, vaccine-induced clones were almost all SARS-CoV-2 mono-reactive, with only 1 of 255 being cross-reactive with common cold coronaviruses. Only a small number of convalescent patients were included, and no early post-infection timepoints were available, which limited the study.

The specimen comprised CD4+ T cells from PBMCs cultured with HCoV-OC43 spike peptides, sampled after COVID-19 vaccination. This specimen's cell subset or site label, interpreted: HCoV-OC43 spike overlapping peptide pool stimulation. Here the chain combines TRBV2 and TRBJ2-4; 8 nucleotides in the junction match TRBD1. The source is a human donor who received a COVID-19 vaccine. The DNA is TGTGCCAGCAGGAGGACAGGGCCCCTAAACATTCAGTACTTC. Its translation is CASRRTGPLNIQYF.